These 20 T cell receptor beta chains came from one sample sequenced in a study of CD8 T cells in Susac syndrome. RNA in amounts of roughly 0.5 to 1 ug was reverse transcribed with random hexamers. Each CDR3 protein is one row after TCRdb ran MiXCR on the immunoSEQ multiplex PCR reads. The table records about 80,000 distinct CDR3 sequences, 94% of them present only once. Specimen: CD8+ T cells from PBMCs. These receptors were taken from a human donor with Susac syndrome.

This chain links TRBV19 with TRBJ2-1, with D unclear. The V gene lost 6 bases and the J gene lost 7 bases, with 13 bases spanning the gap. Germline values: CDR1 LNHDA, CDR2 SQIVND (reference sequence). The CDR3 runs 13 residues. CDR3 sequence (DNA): TGTGCCAGTAGCCCGACTCCCTGGAATGAGCAGTTCTTC. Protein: CASSPTPWNEQFF.

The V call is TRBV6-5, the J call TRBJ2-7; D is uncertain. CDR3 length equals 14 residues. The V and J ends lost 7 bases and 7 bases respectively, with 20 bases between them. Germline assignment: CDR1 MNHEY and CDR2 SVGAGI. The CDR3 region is CASTSPANQLEQYF. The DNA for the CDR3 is TGTGCCAGCACTTCACCTGCCAACCAGTTGGAGCAGTACTTC.

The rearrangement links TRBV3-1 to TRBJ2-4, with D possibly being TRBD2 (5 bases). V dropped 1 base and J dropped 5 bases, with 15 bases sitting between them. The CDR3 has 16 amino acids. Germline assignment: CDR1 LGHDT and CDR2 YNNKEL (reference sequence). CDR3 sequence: CASSQVGGPGQNIQYF. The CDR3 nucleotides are TGTGCCAGCAGCCAAGTGGGCGGGCCCGGCCAAAACATTCAGTACTTC.

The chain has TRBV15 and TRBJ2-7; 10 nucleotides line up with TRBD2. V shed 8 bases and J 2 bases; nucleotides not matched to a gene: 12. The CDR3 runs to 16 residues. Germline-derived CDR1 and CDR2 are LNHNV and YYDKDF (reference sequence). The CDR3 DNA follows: TGTGCCACCGAACAATCCGTAGCGGGAGGCACCTACGAGCAGTACTTC. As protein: CATEQSVAGGTYEQYF.

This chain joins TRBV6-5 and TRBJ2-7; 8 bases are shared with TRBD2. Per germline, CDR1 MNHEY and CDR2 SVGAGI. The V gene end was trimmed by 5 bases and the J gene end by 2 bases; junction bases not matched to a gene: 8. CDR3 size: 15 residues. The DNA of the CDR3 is TGTGCCAGCAGTACATTAGCGGGGTCAGCCTACGAGCAGTACTTC. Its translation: CASSTLAGSAYEQYF.

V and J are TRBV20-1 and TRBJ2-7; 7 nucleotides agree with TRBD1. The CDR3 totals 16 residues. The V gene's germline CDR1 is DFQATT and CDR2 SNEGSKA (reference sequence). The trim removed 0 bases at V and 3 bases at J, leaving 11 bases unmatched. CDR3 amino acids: CSARDADREKVYEQYF. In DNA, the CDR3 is TGCAGTGCTAGAGACGCCGACAGGGAGAAAGTCTACGAGCAGTACTTC.

The CDR3, as DNA: TGTGCCAGTAGTATTCCTGGACTAGCGGGAGTGGAGACCCAGTACTTC. It translates to CASSIPGLAGVETQYF. The V and J genes are TRBV19 and TRBJ2-5, with TRBD2 matching 13 bases. CDR1 and CDR2 from the germline V gene are LNHDA and SQIVND (reference sequence). The CDR3 contains 16 residues. The V and J ends lost 3 bases and 5 bases, in that order; junction bases with no gene match: 6.

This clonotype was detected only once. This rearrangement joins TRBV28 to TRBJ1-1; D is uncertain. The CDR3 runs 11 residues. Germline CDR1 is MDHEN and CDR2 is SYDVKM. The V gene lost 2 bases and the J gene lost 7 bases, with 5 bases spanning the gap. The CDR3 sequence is CASSLRVEAFF. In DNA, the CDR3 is TGTGCCAGCAGTTTAAGGGTTGAAGCTTTCTTT.

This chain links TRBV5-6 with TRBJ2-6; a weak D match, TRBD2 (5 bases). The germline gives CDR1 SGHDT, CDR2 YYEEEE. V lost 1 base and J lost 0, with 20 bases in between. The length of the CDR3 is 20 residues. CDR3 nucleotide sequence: TGTGCCAGCAGCTTGTATCTGGGAGCCCATTCTATCTCTGGGGCCAACGTCCTGACTTTC. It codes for CASSLYLGAHSISGANVLTF.

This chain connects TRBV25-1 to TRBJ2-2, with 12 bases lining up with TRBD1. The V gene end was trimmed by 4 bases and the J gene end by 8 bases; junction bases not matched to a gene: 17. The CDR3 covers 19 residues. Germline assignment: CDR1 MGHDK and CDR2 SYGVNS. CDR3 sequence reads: CASSGVGTGGAVFSGELFF. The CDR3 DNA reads TGTGCCAGCAGTGGCGTGGGGACAGGGGGCGCAGTATTTTCTGGGGAGCTGTTTTTT.

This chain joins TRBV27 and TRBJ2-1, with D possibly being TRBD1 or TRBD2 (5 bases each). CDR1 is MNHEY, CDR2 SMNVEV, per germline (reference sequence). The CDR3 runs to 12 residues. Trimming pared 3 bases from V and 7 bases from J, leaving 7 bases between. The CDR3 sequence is CASSFEGNEQFF. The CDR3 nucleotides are TGTGCCAGCAGTTTCGAGGGGAATGAGCAGTTCTTC.

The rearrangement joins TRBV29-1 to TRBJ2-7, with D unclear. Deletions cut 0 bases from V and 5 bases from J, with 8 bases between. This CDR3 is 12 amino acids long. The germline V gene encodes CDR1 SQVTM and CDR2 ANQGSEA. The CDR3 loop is CSVEDQGNEQYF. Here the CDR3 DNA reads TGCAGCGTTGAAGATCAAGGTAACGAGCAGTACTTC.

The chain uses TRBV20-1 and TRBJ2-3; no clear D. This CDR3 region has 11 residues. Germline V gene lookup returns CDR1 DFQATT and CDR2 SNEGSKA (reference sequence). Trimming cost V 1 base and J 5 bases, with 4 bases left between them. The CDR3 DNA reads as TGCAGTGCTAGAGGAATAGATACGCAGTATTTT. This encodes CSARGIDTQYF.

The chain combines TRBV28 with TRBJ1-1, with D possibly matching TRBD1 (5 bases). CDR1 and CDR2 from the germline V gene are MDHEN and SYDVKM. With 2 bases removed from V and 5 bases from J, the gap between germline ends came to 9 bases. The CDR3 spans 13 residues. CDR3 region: CASSLAGRTEAFF. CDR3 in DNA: TGTGCCAGCAGTTTAGCAGGGAGGACTGAAGCTTTCTTT.

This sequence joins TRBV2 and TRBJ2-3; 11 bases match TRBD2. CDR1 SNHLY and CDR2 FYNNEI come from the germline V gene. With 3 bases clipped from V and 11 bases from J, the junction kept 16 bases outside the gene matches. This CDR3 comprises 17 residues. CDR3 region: CASSEESLAGGAEVQYF. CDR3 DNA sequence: TGTGCCAGCAGTGAGGAGTCTCTAGCGGGAGGTGCGGAGGTGCAGTATTTT.

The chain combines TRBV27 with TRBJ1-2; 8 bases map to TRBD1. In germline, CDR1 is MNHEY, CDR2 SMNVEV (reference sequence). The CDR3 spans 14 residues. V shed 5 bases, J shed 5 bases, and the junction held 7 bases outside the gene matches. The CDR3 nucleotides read TGTGCCAGCAGTAGAACAGGGGGGTTTTATGGCTACACCTTC. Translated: CASSRTGGFYGYTF.

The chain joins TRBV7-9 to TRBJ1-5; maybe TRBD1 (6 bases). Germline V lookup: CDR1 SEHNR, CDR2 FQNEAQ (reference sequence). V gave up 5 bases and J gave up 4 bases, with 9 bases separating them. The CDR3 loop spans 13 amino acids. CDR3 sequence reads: CASSPTGNQPQHF. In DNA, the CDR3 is TGTGCCAGCAGCCCGACAGGAAATCAGCCCCAGCATTTT.

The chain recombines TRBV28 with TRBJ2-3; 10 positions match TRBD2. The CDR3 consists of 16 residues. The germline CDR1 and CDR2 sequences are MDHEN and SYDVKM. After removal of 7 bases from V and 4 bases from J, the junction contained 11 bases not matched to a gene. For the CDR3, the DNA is TGTGCCAGCACCATCCCTAGCGGGAGCGGGTCAGATACGCAGTATTTT. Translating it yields CASTIPSGSGSDTQYF.

The CDR3 DNA reads as TGTGCCAGCAGCCTTCTCGCCCTAGCGGGGCCCCGGGATACGCAGTATTTT. This codes for CASSLLALAGPRDTQYF. The chain joins TRBV11-2 to TRBJ2-3; 9 positions match TRBD2. The CDR3 covers 17 residues. The V gene's germline CDR1 is SGHAT and CDR2 FQNNGV. The ends lost 5 bases at V and 6 bases at J; junction bases unmatched: 15.

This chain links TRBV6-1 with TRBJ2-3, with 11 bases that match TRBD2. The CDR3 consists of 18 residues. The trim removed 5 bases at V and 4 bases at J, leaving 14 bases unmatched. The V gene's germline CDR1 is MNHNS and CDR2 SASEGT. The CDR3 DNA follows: TGTGCCAGCAGTCTAGCGGGGGGCACCGGAGCGGCCCCAGATACGCAGTATTTT. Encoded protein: CASSLAGGTGAAPDTQYF.